This TCR beta chain was sequenced in a study of blood T cell repertoires in COVID-19. Germline values: CDR1 SGHAT, CDR2 FQNNGV. The V and J ends lost 4 bases and 7 bases, in that order; junction bases with no gene match: 2. This CDR3 spans 14 amino acids. Clones were read by immunoSEQ multiplex PCR, and TCRdb kept only the in-frame ones, dropping some. The sample includes approximately 62,000 clones, 76% of them seen just once. The chain is built from TRBV11-2 and TRBJ1-5; 12 bases are a match to TRBD1. The receptor was isolated from a woman aged 50 to 60 with active or convalescent COVID-19. Sequenced material: peripheral blood. CDR3 nucleotide sequence: TGTGCCAGCAGCTCCGGGACAGGGGGCCAGCCCCAGCATTTT. Encoded protein: CASSSGTGGQPQHF.